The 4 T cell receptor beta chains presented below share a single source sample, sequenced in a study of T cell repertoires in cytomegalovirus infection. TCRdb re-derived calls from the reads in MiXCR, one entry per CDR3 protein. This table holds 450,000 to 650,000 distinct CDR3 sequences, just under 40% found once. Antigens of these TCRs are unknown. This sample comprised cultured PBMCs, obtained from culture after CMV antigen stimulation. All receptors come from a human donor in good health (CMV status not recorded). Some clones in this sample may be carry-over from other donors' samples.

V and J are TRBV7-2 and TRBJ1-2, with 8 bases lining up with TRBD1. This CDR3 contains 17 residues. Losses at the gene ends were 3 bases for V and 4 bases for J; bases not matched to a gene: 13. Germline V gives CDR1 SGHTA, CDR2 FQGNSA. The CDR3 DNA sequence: TGTGCCAGCAGCTTCGGGACAGGACATAGGGGACGCTATGGCTACACCTTC. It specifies CASSFGTGHRGRYGYTF. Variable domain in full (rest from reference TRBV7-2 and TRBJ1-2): GAGVSQSPSNKVTEKGKDVELRCDPISGHTALYWYRQSLGQGLEFLIYFQGNSAPDKSGLPSDRFSAERTGGSVSTLTIQRTQQEDSAVYLCASSFGTGHRGRYGYTFGSGTRLTVV.

The chain's CDR3 is CASSARQGWNSPLHF. Here the CDR3 DNA reads TGTGCCAGCAGTGCTCGACAGGGGTGGAATTCACCCCTCCACTTT. The chain employs TRBV6-1 and TRBJ1-6; TRBD1 matches at 8 bases. CDR3 length: 15 amino acids. Germline CDR1 reads MNHNS; CDR2 reads SASEGT. Trimming at V came to 4 bases and at J to 7 bases, leaving 6 bases not matched to a gene.

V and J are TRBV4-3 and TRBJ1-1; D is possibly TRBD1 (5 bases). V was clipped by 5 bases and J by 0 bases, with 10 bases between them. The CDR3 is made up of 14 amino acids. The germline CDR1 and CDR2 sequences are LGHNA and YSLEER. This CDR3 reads CASSWGIMNTEAFF. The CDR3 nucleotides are TGCGCCAGCAGCTGGGGGATTATGAACACTGAAGCTTTCTTT.

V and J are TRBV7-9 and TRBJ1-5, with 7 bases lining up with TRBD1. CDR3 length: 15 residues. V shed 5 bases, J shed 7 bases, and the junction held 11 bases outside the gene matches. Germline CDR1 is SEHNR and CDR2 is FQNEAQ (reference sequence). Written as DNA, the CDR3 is TGTGCCAGCAGCCGAACAGGGGCCCTCGGACAGCCCCAGCATTTT. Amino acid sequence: CASSRTGALGQPQHF. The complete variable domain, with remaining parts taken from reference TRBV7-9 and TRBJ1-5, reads DTGVSQNPRHKITKRGQNVTFRCDPISEHNRLYWYRQTLGQGPEFLTYFQNEAQLEKSRLLSDRFSAERPKGSFSTLEIQRTEQGDSAMYLCASSRTGALGQPQHFGDGTRLSIL.